This is a list of T cell receptor beta chains from one sample in a study of blood T cell repertoires in COVID-19. This table comes from immunoSEQ multiplex PCR, and its TCRdb copy is limited to in-frame clones, with some not included. The table has around 75,000 clones, 88% seen once. The sequenced sample was peripheral blood. The receptors derive from a human donor in a cohort sampled during active COVID-19. CDR3s include the opening cysteine and the closing phenylalanine or tryptophan. Fields, in order: clone size, J gene, V gene, D gene, CDR3 DNA, CDR3 protein. D genes are given only for firm matches. Clone size, where shown, is once, few, many, or a class for clones that have expanded.

once | TRBJ2-1 | TRBV19 | TRBD2 | TGTGCCAGTAGAAATGGGGGGGACGTCAATGAGCAGTTCTTC | CASRNGGDVNEQFF
. | TRBJ2-1 | TRBV7-9 | TRBD2 | TGTGCCAGCAGTGGGACTAGCGGGAGGGATGAGCAGTTCTTC | CASSGTSGRDEQFF
. | TRBJ1-1 | TRBV14 | TRBD1 | TGTGCCAGCAGCGAGGGACAGGGAAACACTGAAGCTTTCTTT | CASSEGQGNTEAFF
. | TRBJ2-1 | TRBV19 | TRBD1 | TGTGCCAGTAGTACTACCTACAGGGGGCAATATCAGTTCTTC | CASSTTYRGQYQFF
. | TRBJ2-3 | TRBV5-1 | TRBD2 | TGCGCCAGCAGCTTGACGGGAGGTCCCCACACTAGCACAGATACGCAGTATTTT | CASSLTGGPHTSTDTQYF
. | TRBJ2-1 | TRBV3-1/TRBV3-2 | . | TGTGCCAGCAGCCAAAGCAATTCCAATGAGCAGTTCTTC | CASSQSNSNEQFF
. | TRBJ2-7 | TRBV18 | TRBD2 | TGTGCCAGCTCACTTACCCCCGCGGGGGGGTTCGACGAGCAGTACTTC | CASSLTPAGGFDEQYF
. | TRBJ1-2 | TRBV4-1 | . | TGCGCCAGCAGCCAAGTGACCCCCCTAGGTGGCTACACCTTC | CASSQVTPLGGYTF
few | TRBJ2-7 | TRBV5-4 | TRBD2 | TGTGCCAGCAGGGCTAGCGGGACCTACGAGCAGTACTTC | CASRASGTYEQYF
. | TRBJ2-1 | TRBV15 | . | TGTGCCACCAGCAGGATACCCAGACTAGGGGAAAACAATGAGCAGTTCTTC | CATSRIPRLGENNEQFF
. | TRBJ1-4 | TRBV6-5 | . | TGTGCCAGCAGACCGGACAGCGGCGGTGAAAAACTGTTTTTT | CASRPDSGGEKLFF
. | TRBJ2-5 | TRBV7-9 | . | TGTGCCAGCAGCGACGACGGTGCGGGGCCCCAGTACTTC | CASSDDGAGPQYF
. | TRBJ1-4 | TRBV11-2 | TRBD1 | TGTGCCAGCAGCTTAGATATAAGTAAGACAGGGGGGAAAAAAGAAAAACTGTTTTTT | CASSLDISKTGGKKEKLFF
. | TRBJ2-7 | TRBV6-5 | TRBD2 | TGTGCCACCCGCCGGGGGGGCCCCTACGAGCAGTACTTC | CATRRGGPYEQYF
. | TRBJ1-1 | TRBV19 | . | TGTGCCAGTAGTATATTCGCCGGGACAAGGCATGAAGCTTTCTTT | CASSIFAGTRHEAFF
. | TRBJ1-3 | TRBV5-4 | . | TGTGCCAGCAGCTCACCACAGGGCTCTGGAAACACCATATATTTT | CASSSPQGSGNTIYF
. | TRBJ2-3 | TRBV9 | . | TGTGCCAGCAGCGTAGACCGGACAGATACGCAGTATTTT | CASSVDRTDTQYF
. | TRBJ1-6 | TRBV2 | . | TGTGCCAGCAGTGGGACAGCTTATAATTCACCCCTCCACTTT | CASSGTAYNSPLHF
once | TRBJ2-3 | TRBV28 | TRBD1 | TGTGCCAGCAGTAGGAGTGACAGGGTTGAGGCAGATACGCAGTATTTT | CASSRSDRVEADTQYF
. | TRBJ2-7 | TRBV4-1 | TRBD2 | TGCGCCAGCAGCCCAGCTAGCGGGAGCTACGAGCAGTACTTC | CASSPASGSYEQYF
. | TRBJ2-1 | TRBV10-3 | TRBD2 | TGTGCCATCAGTCCCGGGGTAGCGGGAGGATCCAATGAGCAGTTCTTC | CAISPGVAGGSNEQFF
. | TRBJ2-1 | TRBV11-3 | TRBD2 | TGTGCCAGCAGCTCGTCCCCAGCGGGGGGTGAGCAGTTCTTC | CASSSSPAGGEQFF
once | TRBJ1-4 | TRBV4-2 | TRBD1 | TGTGCCAGCAGCCAAGTGAGCAGGGGGCCCGAAGAAAAACTGTTTTTT | CASSQVSRGPEEKLFF
. | TRBJ2-2 | TRBV28 | TRBD2 | TGTGCCAGCAGTGGACTAGCGGGAGAGGCCGGGGAGCTGTTTTTT | CASSGLAGEAGELFF
. | TRBJ1-4 | TRBV18 | TRBD1 | TGTGCCAGCTCACCAAACAGCCCCCAGGGGGCAACTAATGAAAAACTGTTTTTT | CASSPNSPQGATNEKLFF
. | TRBJ2-1 | TRBV14 | TRBD2 | TGTGCCAGCAGCCAAAATCGAGATGGACTAGCGGCCTATGAGCAGTTCTTC | CASSQNRDGLAAYEQFF
. | TRBJ2-5 | TRBV5-4 | TRBD1 | TGTGCCAGTTCGGGACAGAAAGAGACCCAGTACTTC | CASSGQKETQYF
. | TRBJ2-7 | TRBV11-1 | . | TGTGCCAGCAGCTTTCAGGGTTTCTACGAGCAGTACTTC | CASSFQGFYEQYF
. | TRBJ2-1 | TRBV5-1 | . | TGCGCCAGCAGCTTGAATCCAGCGGAGAGCTCCTACAATGAGCAGTTCTTC | CASSLNPAESSYNEQFF
. | TRBJ1-2 | TRBV6-1 | . | TGTGCCAGCAGTGAAGGAGTTAACTATGGCTACACCTTC | CASSEGVNYGYTF
. | TRBJ2-7 | TRBV2 | TRBD2 | TGTGCCAGCAAACCGGGACTAGCGACCTACGAGCAGTACTTC | CASKPGLATYEQYF
. | TRBJ2-5 | TRBV5-1 | TRBD1 | TGCGCCAGCAGCCCGGACAGGGCGGCCCAAGAGACCCAGTACTTC | CASSPDRAAQETQYF
. | TRBJ2-7 | TRBV10-1 | . | TGCGCCAGCAGTGAAGAGGGAGCGAGCTCCTACGAGCAGTACTTC | CASSEEGASSYEQYF
. | TRBJ1-2 | TRBV19 | . | TGTGCCAGTAGTATCTCCGTAAACTATGGCTACACCTTC | CASSISVNYGYTF
. | TRBJ2-3 | TRBV24-1 | . | TGTGCCACCAGTGATTTCGCTAGCGTCGGCACAGATACGCAGTATTTT | CATSDFASVGTDTQYF
once | TRBJ2-2 | TRBV4-1 | . | TGCGCCAGCAGCCGTAGGACAGAGAACACCGGGGAGCTGTTTTTT | CASSRRTENTGELFF
. | TRBJ1-2 | TRBV28 | . | TGTGCCAGCAGTCAATTGAAGGGGAACTATGGCTACACCTTC | CASSQLKGNYGYTF